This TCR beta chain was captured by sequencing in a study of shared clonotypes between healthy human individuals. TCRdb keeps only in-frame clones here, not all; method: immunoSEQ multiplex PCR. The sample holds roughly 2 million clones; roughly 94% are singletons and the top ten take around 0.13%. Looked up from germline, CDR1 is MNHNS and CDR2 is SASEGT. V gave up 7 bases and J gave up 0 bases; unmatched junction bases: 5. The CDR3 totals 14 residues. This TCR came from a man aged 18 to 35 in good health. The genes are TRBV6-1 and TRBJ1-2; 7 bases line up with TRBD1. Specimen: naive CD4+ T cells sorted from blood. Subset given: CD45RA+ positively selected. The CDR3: CASKKTGTNYGYTF. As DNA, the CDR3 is TGTGCCAGCAAAAAGACAGGGACTAACTATGGCTACACCTTC.